These 21 T cell receptor beta chains originate from one sample sequenced in a study of regulatory T cells. Broader study findings: In CD3G-deficient patients, conventional CD4+ T cells were enriched for hydrophobic CDR3 residues at positions 6 and 7.

These receptors are not linked to any known antigen. The PCR used 52 TRBV and 13 TRBJ primers. This table comes from immunoSEQ multiplex PCR, and its TCRdb copy is limited to in-frame clones, with some not included. The sample lists about 32,000 clones, approximately 91% occurring once. The sequenced sample was conventional CD4+ T cells sorted from blood. The receptors originated from a person between 18 and 35 years old with CD3G deficiency.

This clone was counted once. The V gene is TRBV6-1, the J gene TRBJ1-5; D unclear. The germline gives CDR1 MNHNS, CDR2 SASEGT. The CDR3 consists of 15 residues. Trimming took 7 bases from V and 0 from J, leaving 13 bases between them. The CDR3 DNA is TGTGCCAGCACCCGAGGGCACGATAGCAATCAGCCCCAGCATTTT. It translates to CASTRGHDSNQPQHF.

The chain uses TRBV5-1 and TRBJ2-3; 14 bases map to TRBD2. The length of the CDR3 is 15 residues. Germline V lookup: CDR1 SGHRS, CDR2 YFSETQ. V dropped 3 bases and J dropped 6; count of bases not matched to a gene: 3. The CDR3 loop reads CASSSGLAGADTQYF. The CDR3 DNA reads as TGCGCCAGCAGCTCGGGACTAGCGGGAGCGGATACGCAGTATTTT.

The chain uses TRBV11-2 and TRBJ1-1; no clear D. This CDR3 region has 13 residues. The V end was cut by 2 bases, the J end by 3 bases, with 7 bases between. The germline V gene encodes CDR1 SGHAT and CDR2 FQNNGV. CDR3 coding DNA: TGTGCCAGCAGCTTAAGTAGATACACTGAAGCTTTCTTT. It translates to CASSLSRYTEAFF. The full variable domain, rest sourced from reference TRBV11-2 and TRBJ1-1, is EAGVAQSPRYKIIEKRQSVAFWCNPISGHATLYWYQQILGQGPKLLIQFQNNGVVDDSQLPKDRFSAERLKGVDSTLKIQPAKLEDSAVYLCASSLSRYTEAFFGQGTRLTVV.

Only one count was recorded for this clone. This chain connects TRBV6-1 to TRBJ1-5; possibly TRBD1 for D (6 bases). The CDR3 is made up of 15 amino acids. Trimming pared 6 bases from V and 2 bases from J, leaving 14 bases between. From germline, CDR1 is MNHNS and CDR2 SASEGT. This CDR3 is CASRANRVGNQPQHF. The DNA for the CDR3 is TGTGCCAGCAGGGCCAACAGGGTCGGCAATCAGCCCCAGCATTTT.

This clone was seen just once. V usage is TRBV18 and J usage is TRBJ2-7; D unclear. Trimming pared 6 bases from V and 0 bases from J, leaving 9 bases between. The CDR3 runs to 13 residues. Germline V gene data show CDR1 as KGHSH and CDR2 as LQKENI. CDR3 nucleotides: TGTGCCAGCTCGCAAACCCCCTCCTACGAGCAGTACTTC. Amino acid sequence: CASSQTPSYEQYF.

As for this clone: Other nucleotide sequences from this sample produce the same CDR3. This chain joins TRBV5-1 and TRBJ2-3; D possibly corresponds to TRBD1 (5 bases). Germline-derived CDR1 and CDR2 are SGHRS and YFSETQ. This CDR3 is 14 amino acids long. Trimming took off 0 bases at V and 3 bases at J, with 8 bases between the two ends. The CDR3 spells CASSLGRTTDTQYF. CDR3 in DNA: TGCGCCAGCAGCTTGGGTAGGACAACAGATACGCAGTATTTT.

This clone rates as medium-sized. The sample has other DNA sequences that encode this CDR3 too. The chain couples TRBV7-8 to TRBJ1-1; 8 bases line up with TRBD1. The germline V gene has CDR1 SGHVS and CDR2 FQNEAQ. With V trimmed by 2 bases and J by 5 bases, 1 base remained unmatched. The CDR3 has 13 amino acids. The CDR3 DNA reads TGTGCCAGCAGCTTAACAGGGGGTACTGAAGCTTTCTTT. Translation gives CASSLTGGTEAFF.

This chain uses TRBV19 with TRBJ1-2; D possibly corresponds to TRBD1 (6 bases). Germline V gene lookup returns CDR1 LNHDA and CDR2 SQIVND (reference sequence). V was cut by 6 bases and J by 9 bases, with 20 bases left in between. CDR3 length: 14 amino acids. The CDR3 sequence: CASRNRDKGESYTF. CDR3 nucleotide sequence: TGTGCCAGTAGGAACCGGGACAAGGGTGAGAGCTACACCTTC.

The genes are TRBV6-1 and TRBJ2-3; TRBD1 or TRBD2 may be the D gene (6 bases each). Germline CDR1 and CDR2: MNHNS and SASEGT. Trimming pared 10 bases from V and 3 bases from J, leaving 17 bases between. This CDR3 comprises 14 residues. The CDR3 sequence: CATQGPGGTDTQYF. The CDR3 DNA reads TGTGCCACCCAGGGGCCAGGAGGGACAGATACGCAGTATTTT.

This chain uses TRBV7-9 with TRBJ1-1; TRBD1 is a possible D gene (5 bases). This CDR3 spans 12 amino acids. Germline V gives CDR1 SEHNR, CDR2 FQNEAQ (reference sequence). V shed 5 bases and J shed 8 bases, with 12 bases lying between them. In nucleotides, the CDR3 is TGTGCCAGCAGCCGGGACGAGGGGGAAGCTTTCTTT. Translated, it gives CASSRDEGEAFF.

This chain joins TRBV11-2 and TRBJ2-3; D is undetermined. CDR3 size: 14 residues. Germline-derived CDR1 and CDR2 are SGHAT and FQNNGV. V lost 3 bases and J 5 bases, leaving 12 bases between the germline ends. The CDR3 region is CASSFGRTGDTQYF. CDR3 sequence (DNA): TGTGCCAGCAGCTTCGGACGGACGGGAGATACGCAGTATTTT.

This chain links TRBV6-1 with TRBJ1-2, with a possible D match to TRBD1 (5 bases). Per the germline V gene, CDR1 is MNHNS and CDR2 is SASEGT. Trimming cost V 2 bases and J 2 bases, with 18 bases left between them. This CDR3 region has 17 residues. In DNA, the CDR3 is TGTGCCAGCAGTGAAAATTACCCGGGGGGTCCGAACTATGGCTACACCTTC. Translated, it gives CASSENYPGGPNYGYTF.

This sequence joins TRBV5-1 and TRBJ2-1, with 8 bases lining up with TRBD1. The germline gives CDR1 SGHRS, CDR2 YFSETQ. After removal of 7 bases from V and 4 bases from J, the junction contained 16 bases not matched to a gene. CDR3 length: 17 residues. This chain's CDR3 is CASRSGGAEPLYNEQFF. For the CDR3, the DNA is TGCGCCAGCCGGTCAGGGGGCGCGGAGCCCCTATACAATGAGCAGTTCTTC.

The chain recombines TRBV28 with TRBJ1-4; D unresolved. The ends were cut back, 2 bases at V and 4 bases at J, with 14 bases in the middle. CDR1 and CDR2 from the germline V gene are MDHEN and SYDVKM. The CDR3 runs 16 residues. The CDR3 here is CASSLTTGQYNEKLFF. Here the CDR3 DNA reads TGTGCCAGCAGTTTAACCACGGGCCAGTATAATGAAAAACTGTTTTTT. The variable domain in full, with the rest retrieved from reference TRBV28 and TRBJ1-4, is DVKVTQSSRYLVKRTGEKVFLECVQDMDHENMFWYRQDPGLGLRLIYFSYDVKMKEKGDIPEGYSVSREKKERFSLILESASTNQTSMYLCASSLTTGQYNEKLFFGSGTQLSVL.

This chain uses TRBV7-8 with TRBJ2-3; a weak D match, TRBD2 (5 bases). CDR3 length: 13 amino acids. V gave up 3 bases and J gave up 8 bases, with 12 bases separating them. Germline assignment: CDR1 SGHVS and CDR2 FQNEAQ. CDR3 residues: CASSFLIRGTQYF. DNA of the CDR3: TGTGCCAGCAGCTTCCTCATCCGGGGTACGCAGTATTTT. The full variable domain, in which reference TRBV7-8 and TRBJ2-3 provide the parts outside the CDR3, is GAGVSQSPRYKVAKRGQDVALRCDPISGHVSLFWYQQALGQGPEFLTYFQNEAQLDKSGLPSDRFFAERPEGSVSTLKIQRTQQEDSAVYLCASSFLIRGTQYFGPGTRLTVL.

This clone is labeled as medium-sized. This rearrangement joins TRBV6-6 to TRBJ1-4; D not resolved. Germline-derived CDR1 and CDR2 are MNHNY and SVGAGI (reference sequence). This CDR3 spans 11 amino acids. V dropped 5 bases and J dropped 7 bases, with 5 bases sitting between them. The DNA of the CDR3 is TGTGCCAGCAGTAGCACTGAAAAACTGTTTTTT. Residues: CASSSTEKLFF.

This rearrangement joins TRBV5-1 to TRBJ2-3, with a weak D call TRBD2 (5 bases). CDR1 is SGHRS, CDR2 YFSETQ, per germline. This CDR3 is built from 14 residues. Trimming removed 3 bases at V and 4 bases at J, with 12 bases between. The CDR3 DNA is TGCGCCAGCAGCTCGACTACTGGGGCAGATACGCAGTATTTT. This translates into CASSSTTGADTQYF.

This sequence joins TRBV11-2 and TRBJ1-2; D is unresolved. V lost 5 bases to trimming and J lost 6 bases, with 19 bases between them. CDR3 length: 15 amino acids. Looked up from germline, CDR1 is SGHAT and CDR2 is FQNNGV. CDR3 nucleotide sequence: TGTGCCAGCAGCCCCGATAGGAACCGGTTGGATGGCTACACCTTC. As protein: CASSPDRNRLDGYTF.

The chain recombines TRBV28 with TRBJ2-7; a weak D match, TRBD1 (5 bases). Deletions cut 5 bases from V and 4 bases from J, with 9 bases between. Per germline, CDR1 MDHEN and CDR2 SYDVKM. CDR3 size: 12 residues. This CDR3 is CASSLQGYEQYF. CDR3 coding DNA: TGTGCCAGCAGTCTGCAGGGTTACGAGCAGTACTTC.

A word on this clone: The same CDR3 can be traced to other DNA sequences in this sample. The V and J genes are TRBV28 and TRBJ2-7, with 7 bases identical to TRBD1. Losses at the gene ends were 6 bases for V and 2 bases for J; bases not matched to a gene: 4. CDR3 size: 13 residues. Germline lookup yields CDR1 MDHEN and CDR2 SYDVKM. The CDR3 bases are TGTGCCAGCAGCCGACAGGGTGCCTACGAGCAGTACTTC. It specifies CASSRQGAYEQYF.

V usage is TRBV6-1 and J usage is TRBJ2-7; 8 nucleotides agree with TRBD1. After removal of 3 bases from V and 2 bases from J, the junction contained 6 bases not matched to a gene. Germline V gives CDR1 MNHNS, CDR2 SASEGT. This CDR3 region has 15 residues. The CDR3, as DNA: TGTGCCAGCAGTGACGGACAGGGCGGCCCCTACGAGCAGTACTTC. Its protein is CASSDGQGGPYEQYF.